A selection of T cell receptor beta chains follows, all from one sample in a study of blood T cell repertoires in COVID-19. Profiling relied on immunoSEQ multiplex PCR, and the TCRdb table lists in-frame clones only, not all of them. The sample carries a few hundred thousand clones, 80% to 90% recorded once. The sample taken for sequencing was PBMCs or T cells enriched from blood (not recorded which). These receptors all stem from a man aged 25 to 40 with acute COVID-19. Each CDR3 is given with its conserved first and last residue. The order of the fields is CDR3 protein, CDR3 DNA, J gene, clone size, D gene, V gene. D genes are given only for firm matches. Expanded clones are given a class, and other clones once, few, many or no size at all.

CDR3 protein: CASSVTGKYGYTF
CDR3 DNA: TGTGCCAGCAGCGTCACAGGGAAATATGGCTACACCTTC
J gene: TRBJ1-2
clone size: NA
D gene: NA
V gene: TRBV2

CDR3 protein: CASRGSSYNSPLHF
CDR3 DNA: TGTGCCAGTCGCGGGAGCTCCTATAATTCACCCCTCCACTTT
J gene: TRBJ1-6
clone size: NA
D gene: NA
V gene: TRBV19

CDR3 protein: CATSDSDSSYNEQFF
CDR3 DNA: TGTGCCACCAGTGACTCGGACAGCTCCTACAATGAGCAGTTCTTC
J gene: TRBJ2-1
clone size: NA
D gene: NA
V gene: TRBV24-1

CDR3 protein: CSVGKGTGGETQYF
CDR3 DNA: TGCAGCGTAGGAAAGGGGACAGGGGGGGAGACCCAGTACTTC
J gene: TRBJ2-5
clone size: NA
D gene: TRBD1
V gene: TRBV29-1

CDR3 protein: CASSGQTNSPLHF
CDR3 DNA: TGTGCCAGCAGCGGGCAGACTAATTCACCCCTCCACTTT
J gene: TRBJ1-6
clone size: NA
D gene: NA
V gene: TRBV7-2

CDR3 protein: CASSPGMNTEAFF
CDR3 DNA: TGTGCCAGCAGCCCGGGAATGAACACTGAAGCTTTCTTT
J gene: TRBJ1-1
clone size: NA
D gene: NA
V gene: TRBV7-3

CDR3 protein: CASSLDGGVRTEAFF
CDR3 DNA: TGTGCCAGCAGCTTAGATGGAGGGGTACGCACTGAAGCTTTCTTT
J gene: TRBJ1-1
clone size: NA
D gene: NA
V gene: TRBV11-3

CDR3 protein: CASSFRAGAYNEQFF
CDR3 DNA: TGTGCCAGCAGCTTTCGGGCGGGGGCCTACAATGAGCAGTTCTTC
J gene: TRBJ2-1
clone size: NA
D gene: TRBD2
V gene: TRBV7-3

CDR3 protein: CASSGGTGGYGYTF
CDR3 DNA: TGTGCCAGCAGCGGTGGGACAGGGGGCTATGGCTACACCTTC
J gene: TRBJ1-2
clone size: NA
D gene: TRBD1
V gene: TRBV9

CDR3 protein: CATRRGAGNQPQHF
CDR3 DNA: TGTGCCACCAGGCGGGGGGCGGGCAATCAGCCCCAGCATTTT
J gene: TRBJ1-5
clone size: NA
D gene: NA
V gene: TRBV28

CDR3 protein: CASRDRGVLLNTEAFF
CDR3 DNA: TGCGCCAGCAGGGACAGGGGGGTCCTATTAAACACTGAAGCTTTCTTT
J gene: TRBJ1-1
clone size: few
D gene: TRBD1
V gene: TRBV10-1

CDR3 protein: CAISRDLETQYF
CDR3 DNA: TGTGCCATCAGCAGGGATTTAGAGACCCAGTACTTC
J gene: TRBJ2-5
clone size: NA
D gene: NA
V gene: TRBV10-3

CDR3 protein: CASSPDSSGGIQETQYF
CDR3 DNA: TGTGCCAGCAGCCCCGATTCTAGCGGGGGGATCCAAGAGACCCAGTACTTC
J gene: TRBJ2-5
clone size: NA
D gene: TRBD2
V gene: TRBV5-4

CDR3 protein: CAISGDRSSYNEQFF
CDR3 DNA: TGTGCCATCAGTGGGGACAGGAGCTCCTACAATGAGCAGTTCTTC
J gene: TRBJ2-1
clone size: NA
D gene: TRBD1
V gene: TRBV10-3

CDR3 protein: CASSHAGTGGEQPQHF
CDR3 DNA: TGCGCCAGCAGCCACGCCGGGACAGGGGGCGAACAGCCCCAGCATTTT
J gene: TRBJ1-5
clone size: NA
D gene: TRBD1
V gene: TRBV4-1

CDR3 protein: CASSEAPSIYGYTF
CDR3 DNA: TGTGCCAGTAGTGAGGCCCCATCAATCTATGGCTACACCTTC
J gene: TRBJ1-2
clone size: NA
D gene: NA
V gene: TRBV19

CDR3 protein: CASSINTQPSPLHF
CDR3 DNA: TGTGCCAGCAGTATCAACACACAACCCTCGCCCCTCCACTTT
J gene: TRBJ1-6
clone size: once
D gene: NA
V gene: TRBV6-5

CDR3 protein: CASSEGQGVGNTIYF
CDR3 DNA: TGTGCCAGCAGTGAAGGACAGGGAGTTGGAAACACCATATATTTT
J gene: TRBJ1-3
clone size: NA
D gene: TRBD1
V gene: TRBV6-1

CDR3 protein: CASRSSGNTEAFF
CDR3 DNA: TGTGCCAGCAGGTCTTCAGGGAACACTGAAGCTTTCTTT
J gene: TRBJ1-1
clone size: once
D gene: NA
V gene: TRBV6-5

CDR3 protein: CASSTLAQSGELFF
CDR3 DNA: TGTGCCAGCAGCACCCTCGCACAGTCCGGGGAGCTGTTTTTT
J gene: TRBJ2-2
clone size: NA
D gene: NA
V gene: TRBV21-1

CDR3 protein: CASASQQPGNTAEAFF
CDR3 DNA: TGTGCCAGTGCTTCCCAACAGCCCGGAAACACCGCTGAAGCTTTCTTT
J gene: TRBJ1-1
clone size: NA
D gene: NA
V gene: TRBV18

CDR3 protein: CASSAGQPAGYTF
CDR3 DNA: TGTGCCAGCAGCGCAGGACAGCCGGCTGGCTACACCTTC
J gene: TRBJ1-2
clone size: NA
D gene: NA
V gene: TRBV5-5

CDR3 protein: CATSRDQGEGQPQHF
CDR3 DNA: TGTGCCACCAGCAGAGATCAAGGGGAGGGTCAGCCCCAGCATTTT
J gene: TRBJ1-5
clone size: once
D gene: NA
V gene: TRBV15

CDR3 protein: CASSPYGTPDEKLFF
CDR3 DNA: TGTGCCAGCTCCCCATACGGGACTCCCGATGAAAAACTGTTTTTT
J gene: TRBJ1-4
clone size: NA
D gene: NA
V gene: TRBV18

CDR3 protein: CASRQGRGPDTQYF
CDR3 DNA: TGTGCCAGCAGACAAGGGAGGGGGCCAGATACGCAGTATTTT
J gene: TRBJ2-3
clone size: NA
D gene: NA
V gene: TRBV3-1/TRBV3-2

CDR3 protein: CASSPGRGGSQYF
CDR3 DNA: TGTGCCAGCAGCCCAGGACGGGGGGGATCGCAGTATTTT
J gene: TRBJ2-3
clone size: NA
D gene: TRBD2
V gene: TRBV3-1/TRBV3-2

CDR3 protein: CAWGTGGTEAFF
CDR3 DNA: TGTGCCTGGGGGACAGGGGGGACTGAAGCTTTCTTT
J gene: TRBJ1-1
clone size: NA
D gene: TRBD1
V gene: TRBV30

CDR3 protein: CASSLDGQRNQPQHF
CDR3 DNA: TGTGCCAGCAGCTTAGACGGACAGAGAAATCAGCCCCAGCATTTT
J gene: TRBJ1-5
clone size: NA
D gene: NA
V gene: TRBV7-9

CDR3 protein: CASSEGGKSNQPQHF
CDR3 DNA: TGCGCCTCCAGCGAGGGGGGGAAAAGCAATCAGCCCCAGCATTTT
J gene: TRBJ1-5
clone size: NA
D gene: NA
V gene: TRBV5-1

CDR3 protein: CASSPMLAGARNEQFF
CDR3 DNA: TGTGCCAGCAGCCCAATGCTAGCGGGGGCCCGGAATGAGCAGTTCTTC
J gene: TRBJ2-1
clone size: NA
D gene: TRBD2
V gene: TRBV3-1/TRBV3-2